This T cell receptor beta chain was captured in a study of T-cell reconstitution after alpha-beta-depleted transplantation in children. The germline CDR1 and CDR2 sequences are DFQATT and SNEGSKA (reference sequence). The V gene end was trimmed by 5 bases and the J gene end by 12 bases; junction bases not matched to a gene: 17. CDR3 size: 14 residues. Study-level findings and limits: Two months or so post-transplant, alpha-beta T cells reportedly derived from several hundred expanded graft clones.

About this clonotype itself: Its antigen is as yet unknown. A much more abundant neighbour one base away suggests this may be a read error.

TCRbeta library construction was performed incorporating unique molecular identifiers. TCRdb passed the PCR reads through MiXCR, listing each CDR3 protein once. The table shows around 190,000 distinct CDR3 sequences, with about 6.6% occurring only once. The sample consisted of PBMCs, taken before TCRalphabeta/CD19-depleted stem cell transplant. The clonotype comes from a boy between 2 and 15 years old with acute lymphoblastic leukemia, due to receive a stem cell transplant. The gene calls are TRBV20-1 and TRBJ2-7; 9 bases fit TRBD2. For the CDR3, the DNA is TGCAGTGCTGGAGCCGGGACTAGCCCAACTGAGTCGTACTTC. Translating gives CSAGAGTSPTESYF.